This entry features one T cell receptor (beta chain) sequence. A few counts support this clone. Its target antigen remains unknown. The record has no base qualities; no much larger clone is one base away. This sample was taken from a study of Ad26.COV2.S vaccination and SARS-CoV-2 variants (TCRdb year 2021). Regarding the study in general: Vaccine-arm donors came from COV1001, a multicentre, randomized, double-blind, placebo-controlled phase I-IIa trial of Ad26.COV2.S in healthy adults. Dosing of Ad26.COV2.S was intramuscular, at either 5x10^10 or 1x10^11 viral particles, delivered as one shot or as two shots spaced 56 days apart. Sequencing of the TCRbeta repertoire served to evaluate the specificity and breadth of SARS-CoV-2-reactive T cell receptors following Ad26.COV2.S vaccination. A total of approximately 30 samples were included in the TCR-sequenced set, comprising about 20 Ad26.COV2.S vaccine recipients, 5 placebo recipients and 8 SARS-CoV-2 convalescent individuals. Trial participants were randomized into five groups of five: low-dose or high-dose Ad26.COV2.S given once or twice, or placebo on both occasions. Investigators did not know the trial group allocation while performing experiments and assessing outcomes.

Study-wide conclusions, independent of this receptor: Comparing responses between vaccine doses or regimens was not something the study was powered to do. According to the authors, total T cell responses may have been underestimated by the TCR breadth and depth analyses. After vaccination, spike-specific CD8+ and CD4+ T cell responses were reported to show substantial breadth. Comparable non-spike TCR breadth was observed between vaccine and placebo recipients, consistent with only spike being contained in the vaccine. Spike-specific TCR breadth was higher in Ad26.COV2.S recipients than in placebo recipients (P = 0.0014).

The immunoSEQ Assay was used to sequence TCRbeta CDR3 regions. After extraction, genomic DNA underwent amplification by bias-controlled multiplex PCR, followed by high-throughput sequencing. From the authors' description of their analysis: Collapsing and filtering of sequences were performed to quantify the absolute abundance of each unique TCRbeta CDR3 region. T cell fraction was estimated by normalizing TCRbeta template counts to usable DNA, which was measured by amplifying reference genes present in all nucleated cells. Repertoire TCRs were annotated as SARS-CoV-2-specific when V gene, CDR3 amino acid sequence and J gene were exactly matched to a known reactive TCR set. MIRA supplied the reference SARS-CoV-2 TCR set, which was filtered for enrichment in COVID-19-positive ImmuneCODE repertoires so that public or cross-reactive TCRs were removed. Drawing on the MIRA antigens, annotated TCRs were analysed further at the level of specific ORF or position within ORF. Depth was the summed frequency of annotated unique rearrangements, while breadth was defined as annotated unique rearrangements over total unique productive rearrangements. Two-sided Wilcoxon rank-sum tests were applied when comparing TCR breadth between groups. TCRdb took this table from immuneACCESS and kept in-frame rearrangements with V and J called. Such tables lack part of the clones; where checked against another copy, unresolved V genes explain under half of the gap, and the rest is unexplained. V and J calls plus clone size are reproduced from that table; the DNA served to infer D and trimming. The sample table shows 400,000 to 500,000 clones, and approximately 87% are seen once. 3.6% of the sample lies in the top ten.

Reading the label with the study, this specimen's treatment or condition is: some 20 received Ad26.COV2.S at low or high dose, single or two shots; five or six received placebo; per-sample allocation not given. For vaccine and placebo recipients, the sequenced repertoires came from samples collected on day 63 after the first injection. Between 29 July and 7 August 2020, Cohort 1b enrolled some 25 adults aged 18-55 years at one site in Boston, USA. Ad26.COV2.S consisted of a replication-incompetent adenovirus type 26 vector by which a prefusion-stabilized SARS-CoV-2 spike protein from the original Wuhan strain was expressed. The germline V gene provides CDR1 SGHTA and CDR2 FQGTGA. V has 4 bases trimmed and J has 7 bases trimmed; junction bases matching no gene number 10. The CDR3 runs 15 amino acids, cysteine and phenylalanine included. CDR3 DNA is the only sequence kept; it has 45 bases, read in frame from the first base.

The chain uses TRBV7-3 and TRBJ2-1, with TRBD1 matching 7 junction bases. This clonotype was sampled from a person between 18 and 60 years old who received the Ad26.COV2.S COVID-19 vaccine or a placebo. The sample consisted of peripheral blood, taken in a trial of Ad26.COV2.S vaccine versus placebo. Here is the DNA: TGTGCCAGCAGCTCACAGACAGGGCCTAGGAATGAGCAGTTCTTC. Translated, it reads CASSSQTGPRNEQFF. With the rest looked up from the reference TRBV7-3 and TRBJ2-1 genes rather than sequenced, the full variable domain is GAGVSQTPSNKVTEKGKYVELRCDPISGHTALYWYRQSLGQGPEFLIYFQGTGAADDSGLPNDRFFAVRPEGSVSTLKIQRTERGDSAVYLCASSSQTGPRNEQFFGPGTRLTVL.